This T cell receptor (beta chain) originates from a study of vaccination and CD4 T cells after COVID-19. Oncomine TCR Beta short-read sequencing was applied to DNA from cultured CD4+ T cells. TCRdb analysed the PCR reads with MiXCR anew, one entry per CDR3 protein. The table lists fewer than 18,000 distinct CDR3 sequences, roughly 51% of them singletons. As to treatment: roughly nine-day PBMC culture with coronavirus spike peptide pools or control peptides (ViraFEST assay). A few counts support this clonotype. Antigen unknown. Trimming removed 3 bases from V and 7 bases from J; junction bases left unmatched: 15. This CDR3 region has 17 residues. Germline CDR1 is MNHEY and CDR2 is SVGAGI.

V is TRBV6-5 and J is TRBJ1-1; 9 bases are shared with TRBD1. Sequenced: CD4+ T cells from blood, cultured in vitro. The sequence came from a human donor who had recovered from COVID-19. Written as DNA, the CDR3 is TGTGCCAGCAGTTATTCTCCCGCCGGGACAGGGAAGGGTGAAGCTTTCTTT. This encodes CASSYSPAGTGKGEAFF.